A single T cell receptor beta chain is shown here with its context. It was with 60 Vbeta and 13 Jbeta primers that the PCR ran. Assay: immunoSEQ multiplex PCR; the TCRdb copy retains only in-frame clones and omits some. The sample carries approximately 240,000 clones, approximately 82% recorded once. This entry belongs to a study of cytomegalovirus exposure and HLA in healthy donors. V lost 3 bases to trimming and J lost 5 bases, with 18 bases between them. CDR3 length: 16 amino acids. Sequenced material: PBMCs. This clonotype was obtained from a woman aged 40-49 years in good health and CMV-seronegative. The V call is TRBV5-7, the J call TRBJ2-1; tentative D call: TRBD2 (6 bases). TRBV5-7 is treated as an ORF (open reading frame) with a function not yet certain. CDR3 nucleotides: TGTGCCAGCAGCTCGTCACTAGCCTGTGGTGACAATGAGCAGTTCTTC. It translates to CASSSSLACGDNEQFF.